This record concerns one T cell receptor (beta chain) sequence. V lost 5 bases and J lost 0; bases outside the gene matches: 2. This CDR3 has 14 amino acids. Germline V gene sequence: CDR1 SGHNT, CDR2 YENEEA. The record originates from a study of technical replicates of blood from a handful of donors. Sequencing used immunoSEQ multiplex PCR; TCRdb keeps in-frame clones, though not all of them. The repertoire holds approximately 15,000 clones, with roughly 87% as singletons. The sample taken for sequencing was PBMCs. This sequence was found in a human donor in good health. The chain links TRBV11-3 to TRBJ2-7; 9 bases map to TRBD2. This CDR3 is CASSLSGSSYEQYF. CDR3 sequence (DNA): TGTGCCAGCAGCCTTAGCGGGAGCTCCTACGAGCAGTACTTC.